This TCR beta chain was found in a study of beta chain features in type 1 diabetes. Turning to the study itself: Similarity in age, gender and cell yields was seen between patients and healthy donors. Study-wide results and caveats: A PCR bias possibly favoring shorter templates would apply equally to patients and controls. Patients with type 1 diabetes carried fewer insertions and had more deletions at their VDJ junctions.

V lost 1 base, J lost 6 bases, and 5 bases stayed unmatched. The CDR3 loop spans 15 amino acids. Germline values: CDR1 LGHNA, CDR2 YSLEER. Investigators reverse transcribed all isolated RNA, so they sequenced expressed TCRB transcripts. The repertoire was sequenced with immunoSEQ multiplex PCR; TCRdb's copy has only in-frame clones and lacks some. The repertoire holds about 330,000 clones, roughly 9.6% seen once, with 0.015% in the top ten. This clone was seen a handful of times. Its cognate antigen is unknown. This rearrangement joins TRBV4-3 to TRBJ2-7; 11 nucleotides agree with TRBD2. The TCR originated in a woman between 25 and 40 years old in good health. Sequenced: naive CD4+ T cells from blood. The chain's CDR3 is CASSQGTSGRIEQYF. CDR3 bases: TGCGCCAGCAGCCAAGGGACTAGCGGGCGAATCGAGCAGTACTTC.